This T cell receptor (beta chain) derives from a study of blood T cell repertoires in COVID-19. Overall study: Samples taken during acute and convalescent COVID-19 were collected in the United States, Italy and Spain. From T cells, B-cell-depleted T cells, or PBMCs came the material, which was cDNA or gDNA.

The V and J ends lost 5 bases and 5 bases, in that order; junction bases with no gene match: 14. This CDR3 is 16 amino acids long. CDR1 is SGHNT, CDR2 YYREEE, per germline (reference sequence). Using immunoSEQ multiplex PCR, the repertoire was profiled, and TCRdb retains in-frame clones only, with some absent. The sample includes fewer than 250,000 clones, about four fifths seen only once; the top ten take 4.7%. The receptor was isolated from a woman aged 70-85 years with acute or convalescent COVID-19. This chain joins TRBV5-4 and TRBJ1-2, with 8 bases fitting TRBD1. Sequencing was done on a sample of peripheral blood. The CDR3 sequence: CASSLDVAGGNYGYTF. Here the CDR3 DNA reads TGTGCCAGCAGTCTGGATGTGGCAGGGGGCAATTATGGCTACACCTTC.